The clone carrying this TCR beta chain has just a few counts. Its antigen remains unknown. This entry belongs to a study of cytomegalovirus exposure and HLA in healthy donors. Notes on the study in general: Because they were indistinguishable, some V segments, including TRBV6-2 and TRBV6-3, were excluded. Across HLA loci, a later analysis found differing TCR association rates, with DRB1 most and HLA-C fewest. Beyond CMV serostatus, there was no information to go on about immune exposure. From TCR beta sequences, most subjects' HLA-A and HLA-B alleles were reportedly predicted accurately.

From germline, CDR1 is SQVTM and CDR2 ANQGSEA. The CDR3 contains 13 residues. The V and J ends lost 4 bases and 8 bases, in that order; junction bases with no gene match: 7. The primer mix had 60 Vbeta and 13 Jbeta primers. Method: immunoSEQ multiplex PCR; TCRdb's copy keeps in-frame clones and lacks some. The profile covers roughly 190,000 clones, with about four fifths appearing a single time and 10% taken by the ten largest. The TCR was taken from a woman between 50 and 59 years old in good health and CMV-seropositive. This chain links TRBV29-1 with TRBJ1-4, with 7 nucleotides matching TRBD1. The sequencing sample was made of PBMCs. The CDR3 DNA is TGCAGCGTTGGTCAGGGGGTGCAGGAAAAACTGTTTTTT. It translates to CSVGQGVQEKLFF.